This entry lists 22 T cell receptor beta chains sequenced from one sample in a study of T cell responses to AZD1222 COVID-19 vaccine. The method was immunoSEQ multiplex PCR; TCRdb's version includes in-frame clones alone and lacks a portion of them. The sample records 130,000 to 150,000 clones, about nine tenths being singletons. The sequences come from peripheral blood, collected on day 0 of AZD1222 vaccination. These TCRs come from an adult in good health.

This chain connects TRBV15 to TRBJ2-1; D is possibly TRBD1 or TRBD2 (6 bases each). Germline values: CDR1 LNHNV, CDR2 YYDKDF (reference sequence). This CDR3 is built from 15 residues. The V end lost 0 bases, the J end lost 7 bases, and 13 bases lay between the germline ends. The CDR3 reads CATSRDQEGGNEQFF. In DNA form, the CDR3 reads TGTGCCACCAGCAGAGATCAAGAGGGGGGAAATGAGCAGTTCTTC.

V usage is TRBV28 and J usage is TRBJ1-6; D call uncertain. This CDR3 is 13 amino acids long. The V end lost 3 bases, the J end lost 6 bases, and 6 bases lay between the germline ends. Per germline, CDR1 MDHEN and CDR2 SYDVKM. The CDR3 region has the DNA TGTGCCAGCAGTTTTTTTCGTAATTCACCCCTCCACTTT. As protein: CASSFFRNSPLHF.

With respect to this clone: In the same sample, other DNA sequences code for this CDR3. The CDR3 here is CASSLDRNQPQHF. The CDR3 nucleotides are TGTGCCAGCAGTTTAGATCGGAATCAGCCCCAGCATTTT. This chain uses TRBV27 with TRBJ1-5, with no clear D. Germline CDR1 MNHEY, CDR2 SMNVEV (reference sequence). V lost 2 bases to trimming and J lost 4 bases, with 6 bases between them. There are 13 residues in the CDR3.

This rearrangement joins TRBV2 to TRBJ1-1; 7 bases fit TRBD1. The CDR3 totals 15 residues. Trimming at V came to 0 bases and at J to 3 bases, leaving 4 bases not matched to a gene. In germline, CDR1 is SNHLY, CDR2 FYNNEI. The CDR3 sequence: CASSEAAGGDTEAFF. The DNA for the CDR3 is TGTGCCAGCAGTGAAGCCGCAGGGGGGGACACTGAAGCTTTCTTT. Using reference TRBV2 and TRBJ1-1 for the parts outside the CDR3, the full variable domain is EPEVTQTPSHQVTQMGQEVILRCVPISNHLYFYWYRQILGQKVEFLVSFYNNEISEKSEIFDDQFSVERPDGSNFTLKIRSTKLEDSAMYFCASSEAAGGDTEAFFGQGTRLTVV.

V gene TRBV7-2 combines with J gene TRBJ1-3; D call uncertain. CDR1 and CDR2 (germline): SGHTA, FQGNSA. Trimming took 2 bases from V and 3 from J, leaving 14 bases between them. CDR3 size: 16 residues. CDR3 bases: TGTGCCAGCAGCTTATCCCTCGGGGTCGGTGGAAACACCATATATTTT. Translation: CASSLSLGVGGNTIYF.

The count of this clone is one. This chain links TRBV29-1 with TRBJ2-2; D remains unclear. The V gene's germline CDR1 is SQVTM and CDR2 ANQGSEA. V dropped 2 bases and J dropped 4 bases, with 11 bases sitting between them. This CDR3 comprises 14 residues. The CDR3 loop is CSVESELRTGELFF. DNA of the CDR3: TGCAGCGTTGAATCGGAATTACGCACCGGGGAGCTGTTTTTT.

CDR3 amino acids: CASGWTGYYEQYF. The CDR3, as DNA: TGTGCCAGCGGATGGACAGGGTACTACGAGCAGTACTTC. The chain is built from TRBV6-5 and TRBJ2-7; 8 bases agree with TRBD1. In germline, CDR1 is MNHEY, CDR2 SVGAGI. This CDR3 has 13 amino acids. V was clipped by 8 bases and J by 3 bases; unmatched bases: 6.

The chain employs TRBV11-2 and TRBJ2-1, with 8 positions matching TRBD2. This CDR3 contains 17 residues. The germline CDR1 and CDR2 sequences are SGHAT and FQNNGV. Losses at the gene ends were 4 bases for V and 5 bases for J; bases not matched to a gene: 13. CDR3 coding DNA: TGTGCCAGCAGCTCCCCCTTAGCCGGGAGGGCCCACAATGAGCAGTTCTTC. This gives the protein CASSSPLAGRAHNEQFF.

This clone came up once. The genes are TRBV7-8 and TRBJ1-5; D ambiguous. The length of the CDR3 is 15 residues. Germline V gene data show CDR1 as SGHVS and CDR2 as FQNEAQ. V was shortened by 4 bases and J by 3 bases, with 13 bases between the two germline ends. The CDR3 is CASSSHRPLNQPQHF. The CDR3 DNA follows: TGTGCCAGCAGCTCGCACCGACCGCTCAATCAGCCCCAGCATTTT.

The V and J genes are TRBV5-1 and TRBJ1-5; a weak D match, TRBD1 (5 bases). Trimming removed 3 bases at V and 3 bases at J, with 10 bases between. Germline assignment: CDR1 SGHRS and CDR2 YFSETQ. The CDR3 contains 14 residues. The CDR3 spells CASSSDSNNQPQHF. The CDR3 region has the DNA TGCGCCAGCAGCTCCGACAGCAACAATCAGCCCCAGCATTTT. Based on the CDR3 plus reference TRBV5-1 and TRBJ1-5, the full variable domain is KAGVTQTPRYLIKTRGQQVTLSCSPISGHRSVSWYQQTPGQGLQFLFEYFSETQRNKGNFPGRFSGRQFSNSRSEMNVSTLELGDSALYLCASSSDSNNQPQHFGDGTRLSIL.

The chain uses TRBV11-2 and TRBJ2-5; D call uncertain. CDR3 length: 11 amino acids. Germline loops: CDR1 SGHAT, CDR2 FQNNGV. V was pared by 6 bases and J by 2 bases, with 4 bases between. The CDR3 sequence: CASSRQETQYF. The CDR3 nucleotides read TGTGCCAGCAGTAGACAAGAGACCCAGTACTTC. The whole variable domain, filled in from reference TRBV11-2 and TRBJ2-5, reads EAGVAQSPRYKIIEKRQSVAFWCNPISGHATLYWYQQILGQGPKLLIQFQNNGVVDDSQLPKDRFSAERLKGVDSTLKIQPAKLEDSAVYLCASSRQETQYFGPGTRLLVL.

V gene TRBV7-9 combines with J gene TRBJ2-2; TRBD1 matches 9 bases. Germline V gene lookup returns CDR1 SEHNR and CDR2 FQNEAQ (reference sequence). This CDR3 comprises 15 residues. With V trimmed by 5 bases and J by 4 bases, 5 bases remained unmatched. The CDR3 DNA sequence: TGTGCCAGCAGCAAGGGGACAGGGCTCACCGGGGAGCTGTTTTTT. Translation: CASSKGTGLTGELFF. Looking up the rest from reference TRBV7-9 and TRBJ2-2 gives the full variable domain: DTGVSQNPRHKITKRGQNVTFRCDPISEHNRLYWYRQTLGQGPEFLTYFQNEAQLEKSRLLSDRFSAERPKGSFSTLEIQRTEQGDSAMYLCASSKGTGLTGELFFGEGSRLTVL.

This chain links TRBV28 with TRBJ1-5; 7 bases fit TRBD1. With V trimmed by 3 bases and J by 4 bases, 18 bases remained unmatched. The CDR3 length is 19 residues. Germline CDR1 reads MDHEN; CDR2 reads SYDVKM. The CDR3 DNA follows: TGTGCCAGCAGTTTGAGGATTACGACAGGGCCCTTGGGGAATCAGCCCCAGCATTTT. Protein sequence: CASSLRITTGPLGNQPQHF.

This CDR3 reads CASSLRVGSYEQYF. As DNA, the CDR3 is TGTGCCAGCAGCCTTCGAGTAGGCTCCTACGAGCAGTACTTC. The chain uses TRBV14 and TRBJ2-7; D remains unclear. V lost 4 bases, J lost 0 bases, and 10 bases lay in between. Germline V gives CDR1 SGHDN, CDR2 FVKESK. The CDR3 is 14 residues long.

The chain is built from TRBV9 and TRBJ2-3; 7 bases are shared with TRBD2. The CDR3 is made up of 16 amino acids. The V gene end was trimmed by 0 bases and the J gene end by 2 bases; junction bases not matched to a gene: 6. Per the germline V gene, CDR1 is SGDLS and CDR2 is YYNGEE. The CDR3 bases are TGTGCCAGCAGCGTAGTTCCAGCGGGGAACACAGATACGCAGTATTTT. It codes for CASSVVPAGNTDTQYF.

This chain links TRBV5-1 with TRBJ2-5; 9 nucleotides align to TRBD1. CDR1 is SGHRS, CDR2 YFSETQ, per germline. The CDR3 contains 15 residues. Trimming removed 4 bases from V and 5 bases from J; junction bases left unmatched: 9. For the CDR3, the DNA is TGCGCCAGCAGCCTGGGGACAGGGCTAGGGGAGACCCAGTACTTC. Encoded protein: CASSLGTGLGETQYF.

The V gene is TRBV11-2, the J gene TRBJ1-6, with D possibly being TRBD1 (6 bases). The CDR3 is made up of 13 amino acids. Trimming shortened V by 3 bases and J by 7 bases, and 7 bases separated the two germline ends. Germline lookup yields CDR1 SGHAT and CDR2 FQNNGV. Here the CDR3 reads CASSFTGNSPLHF. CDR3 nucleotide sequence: TGTGCCAGCAGCTTCACAGGGAATTCACCCCTCCACTTT.

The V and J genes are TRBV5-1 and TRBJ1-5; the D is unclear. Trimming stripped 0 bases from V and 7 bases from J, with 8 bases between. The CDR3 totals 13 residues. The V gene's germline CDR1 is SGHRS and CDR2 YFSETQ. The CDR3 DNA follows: TGCGCCAGCAGCTTGGATGGCGGGCAGCCCCAGCATTTT. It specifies CASSLDGGQPQHF. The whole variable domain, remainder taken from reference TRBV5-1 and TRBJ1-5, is KAGVTQTPRYLIKTRGQQVTLSCSPISGHRSVSWYQQTPGQGLQFLFEYFSETQRNKGNFPGRFSGRQFSNSRSEMNVSTLELGDSALYLCASSLDGGQPQHFGDGTRLSIL.

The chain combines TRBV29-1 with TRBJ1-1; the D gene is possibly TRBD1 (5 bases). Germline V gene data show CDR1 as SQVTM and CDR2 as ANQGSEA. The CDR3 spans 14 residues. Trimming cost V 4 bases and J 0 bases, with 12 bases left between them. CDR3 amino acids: CSVGQIVLNTEAFF. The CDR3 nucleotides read TGCAGCGTTGGACAGATCGTATTGAACACTGAAGCTTTCTTT.

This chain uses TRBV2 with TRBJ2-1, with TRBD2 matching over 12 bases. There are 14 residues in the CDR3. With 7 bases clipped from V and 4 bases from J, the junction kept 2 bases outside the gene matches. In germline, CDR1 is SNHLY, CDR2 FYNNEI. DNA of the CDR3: TGTGCCAGCAAAGGACTAGCGGGATACAATGAGCAGTTCTTC. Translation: CASKGLAGYNEQFF.

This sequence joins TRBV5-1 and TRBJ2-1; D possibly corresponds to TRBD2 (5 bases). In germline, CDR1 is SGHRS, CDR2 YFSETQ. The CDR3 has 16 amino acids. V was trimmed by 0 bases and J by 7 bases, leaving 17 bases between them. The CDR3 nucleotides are TGCGCCAGCAGCTTGGCCGGTAAGGAGGTGAAGAATGAGCAGTTCTTC. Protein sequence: CASSLAGKEVKNEQFF.

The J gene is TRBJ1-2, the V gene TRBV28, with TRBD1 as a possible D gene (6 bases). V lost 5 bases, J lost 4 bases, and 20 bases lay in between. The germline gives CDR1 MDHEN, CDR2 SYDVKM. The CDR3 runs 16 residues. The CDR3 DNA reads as TGTGCCAGCAGTCGTAGAGGGGGGGGCCTCGGCTATGGCTACACCTTC. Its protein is CASSRRGGGLGYGYTF.